This entry concerns a single T cell receptor beta chain. The antigen is not known. The PCR was carried out with 60 Vbeta primers and 13 Jbeta primers. Sequenced by immunoSEQ multiplex PCR; TCRdb stores in-frame clones only, minus some. The repertoire holds roughly 140,000 clones, with roughly 62% as singletons. This sample was included in a study of cytomegalovirus exposure and HLA in healthy donors. Overall study context: The 100 million to 140 million unique TCR beta sequences, from about 179 million T cells, were found by an earlier analysis. General observations from the study: Across HLA loci, a later analysis found differing TCR association rates, with DRB1 most and HLA-C fewest.

The CDR3 extends over 15 amino acids. The trim removed 5 bases at V and 4 bases at J, leaving 11 bases unmatched. CDR1 is LNHDA and CDR2 is SQIVND in the germline V gene (reference sequence). Specimen: PBMCs. The chain recombines TRBV19 with TRBJ2-7; 7 nucleotides align to TRBD1. The origin of this receptor is a man aged 55-75 years in good health and CMV-seronegative. CDR3 in DNA: TGTGCCAGTAGTCCTGGACAGGTCCCGGGGTACGAGCAGTACTTC. This sequence encodes CASSPGQVPGYEQYF.